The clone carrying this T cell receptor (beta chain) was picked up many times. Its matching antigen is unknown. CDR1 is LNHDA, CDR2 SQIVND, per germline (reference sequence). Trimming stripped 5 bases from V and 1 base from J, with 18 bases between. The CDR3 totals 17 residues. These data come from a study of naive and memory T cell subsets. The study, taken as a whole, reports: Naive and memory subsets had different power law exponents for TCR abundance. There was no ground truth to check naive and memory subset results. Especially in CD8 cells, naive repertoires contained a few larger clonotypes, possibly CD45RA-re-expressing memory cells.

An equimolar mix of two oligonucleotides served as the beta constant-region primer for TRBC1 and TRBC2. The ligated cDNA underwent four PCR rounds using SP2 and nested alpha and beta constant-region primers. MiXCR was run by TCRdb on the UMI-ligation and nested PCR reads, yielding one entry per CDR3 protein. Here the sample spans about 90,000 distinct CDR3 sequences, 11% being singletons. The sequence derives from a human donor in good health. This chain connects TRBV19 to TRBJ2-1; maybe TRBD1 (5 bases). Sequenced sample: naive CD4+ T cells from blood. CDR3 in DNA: TGTGCCAGTAGTCACAAAAAGGGGCTACTTTCCTACAATGAGCAGTTCTTC. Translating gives CASSHKKGLLSYNEQFF.